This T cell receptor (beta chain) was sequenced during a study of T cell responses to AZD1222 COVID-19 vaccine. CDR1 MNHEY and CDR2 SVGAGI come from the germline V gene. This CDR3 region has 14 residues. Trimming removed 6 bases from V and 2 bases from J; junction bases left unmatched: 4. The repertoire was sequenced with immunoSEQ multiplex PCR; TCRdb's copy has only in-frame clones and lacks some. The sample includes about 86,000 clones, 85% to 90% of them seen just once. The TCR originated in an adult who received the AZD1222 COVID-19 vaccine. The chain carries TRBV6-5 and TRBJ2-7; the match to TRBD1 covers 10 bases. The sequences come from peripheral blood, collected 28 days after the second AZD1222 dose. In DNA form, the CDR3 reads TGTGCCAGCAGCGCCGGACAGGGGGCCTACGAGCAGTACTTC. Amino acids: CASSAGQGAYEQYF.